Listed here is a single TCR beta chain. Its antigen is undetermined. Assay: immunoSEQ multiplex PCR; the TCRdb copy retains only in-frame clones and omits some. The sample has some 150,000 clones; around 88% are singletons. The data were obtained in a study of cytomegalovirus exposure and HLA in healthy donors. Whole-study results and caveats: There were 150 to 200 TCR beta chains listed as cytomegalovirus-associated.

Trimming left V 4 bases short and J 2 bases short, with 9 bases between. Germline CDR1 and CDR2: SGHRS and YFSETQ. The CDR3 consists of 13 residues. V usage is TRBV5-1 and J usage is TRBJ1-2, with D possibly matching TRBD1 (6 bases). The sequence came from a woman younger than 35 in good health and CMV-seropositive. Input material: PBMCs. This chain's CDR3 is CASSVTGNYGYTF. The DNA of the CDR3 is TGCGCCAGCAGCGTAACAGGGAACTATGGCTACACCTTC.